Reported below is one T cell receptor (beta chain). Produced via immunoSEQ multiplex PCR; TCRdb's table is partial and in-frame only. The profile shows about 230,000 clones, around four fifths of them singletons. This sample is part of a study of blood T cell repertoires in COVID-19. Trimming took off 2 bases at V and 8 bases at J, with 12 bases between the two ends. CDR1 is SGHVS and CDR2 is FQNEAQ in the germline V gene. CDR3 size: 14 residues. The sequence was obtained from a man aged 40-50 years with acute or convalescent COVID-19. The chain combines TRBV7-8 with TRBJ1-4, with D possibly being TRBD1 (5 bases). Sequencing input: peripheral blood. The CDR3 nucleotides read TGTGCCAGCAGCTTAAGGGGCGTGAAGGAAAAACTGTTTTTT. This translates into CASSLRGVKEKLFF.